This note documents a single T cell receptor beta chain sequence. Enrolled during active infection, Seattle patients were then followed longitudinally. The CDR3 spans 15 residues. The trim removed 5 bases at V and 3 bases at J, leaving 4 bases unmatched. Germline-derived CDR1 and CDR2 are MDHEN and SYDVKM. The authors' processing: Amplification of reference gene primers provided the estimated nucleated cell counts. Using immunoSEQ multiplex PCR, the repertoire was profiled, and TCRdb retains in-frame clones only, with some absent. V, J and clone size are taken as reported in that table, and D and trimming were inferred from the DNA itself. The sample has a few hundred thousand clones; approximately 90% are singletons. This record comes from a study of blood T cell repertoires in COVID-19. For the study at large: Researchers got acute and convalescent COVID-19 samples from the United States, Italy and Spain.

This chain joins TRBV28 and TRBJ1-5, with TRBD1 matching over 10 bases. The specimen sequenced was peripheral blood. This clonotype was obtained from a woman in her forties or fifties with COVID-19, enrolled during active disease. The CDR3 DNA sequence: TGTGCCAGCAGTGAGGACAGGGGGTTCAATCAGCCCCAGCATTTT. Protein: CASSEDRGFNQPQHF.